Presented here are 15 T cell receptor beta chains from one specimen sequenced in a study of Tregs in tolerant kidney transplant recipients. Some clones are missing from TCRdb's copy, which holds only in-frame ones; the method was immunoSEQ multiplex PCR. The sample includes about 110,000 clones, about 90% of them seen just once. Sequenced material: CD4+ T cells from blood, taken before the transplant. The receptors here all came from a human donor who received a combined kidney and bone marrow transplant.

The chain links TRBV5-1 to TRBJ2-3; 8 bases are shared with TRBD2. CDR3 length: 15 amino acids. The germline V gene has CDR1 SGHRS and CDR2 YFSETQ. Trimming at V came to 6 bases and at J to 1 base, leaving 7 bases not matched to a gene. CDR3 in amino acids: CASKPQAGGTDTQYF. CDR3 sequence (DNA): TGCGCCAGCAAACCCCAAGCGGGAGGCACAGATACGCAGTATTTT.

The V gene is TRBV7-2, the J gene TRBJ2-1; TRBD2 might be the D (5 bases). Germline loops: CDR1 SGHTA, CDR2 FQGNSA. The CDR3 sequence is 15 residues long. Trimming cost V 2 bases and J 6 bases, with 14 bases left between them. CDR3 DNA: TGTGCCAGCAGCTTAATCCTAGCAGGTAGCAATGAGCAGTTCTTC. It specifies CASSLILAGSNEQFF.

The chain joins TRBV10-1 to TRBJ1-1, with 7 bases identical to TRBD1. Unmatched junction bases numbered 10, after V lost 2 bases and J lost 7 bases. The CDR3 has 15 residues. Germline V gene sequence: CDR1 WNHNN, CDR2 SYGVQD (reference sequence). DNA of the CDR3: TGCGCCAGCAGTGAGAGGATCGGGACAGTTATTGAAGCTTTCTTT. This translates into CASSERIGTVIEAFF.

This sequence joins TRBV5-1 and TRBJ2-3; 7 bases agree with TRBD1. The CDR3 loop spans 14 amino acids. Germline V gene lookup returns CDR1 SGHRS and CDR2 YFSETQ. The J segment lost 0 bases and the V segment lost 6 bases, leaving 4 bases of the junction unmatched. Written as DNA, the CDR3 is TGCGCCAGCATAGGGGGCCCTAGCACAGATACGCAGTATTTT. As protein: CASIGGPSTDTQYF. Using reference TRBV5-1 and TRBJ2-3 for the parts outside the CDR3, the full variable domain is KAGVTQTPRYLIKTRGQQVTLSCSPISGHRSVSWYQQTPGQGLQFLFEYFSETQRNKGNFPGRFSGRQFSNSRSEMNVSTLELGDSALYLCASIGGPSTDTQYFGPGTRLTVL.

The CDR3 spells CASPFSGTGNNEQFF. CDR3 DNA sequence: TGTGCCAGCCCCTTCTCCGGGACAGGTAACAATGAGCAGTTCTTC. This sequence joins TRBV6-1 and TRBJ2-1; 8 bases agree with TRBD1. This CDR3 has 15 residues. Germline lookup yields CDR1 MNHNS and CDR2 SASEGT. The junction had 11 bases not matched to a gene; V was cut back by 8 bases and J by 5 bases.

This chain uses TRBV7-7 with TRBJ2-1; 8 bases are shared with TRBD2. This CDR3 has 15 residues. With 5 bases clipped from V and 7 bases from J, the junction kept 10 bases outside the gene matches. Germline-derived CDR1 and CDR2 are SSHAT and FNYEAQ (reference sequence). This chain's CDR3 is CASSPLTGGWNEQFF. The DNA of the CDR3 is TGTGCCAGCAGCCCCCTGACGGGAGGGTGGAATGAGCAGTTCTTC.

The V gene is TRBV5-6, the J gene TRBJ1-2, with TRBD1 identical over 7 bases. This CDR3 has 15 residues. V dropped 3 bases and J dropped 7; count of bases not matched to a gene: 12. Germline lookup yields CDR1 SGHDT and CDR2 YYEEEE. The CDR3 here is CASSSLPTGLSGYTF. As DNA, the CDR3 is TGTGCCAGCAGCTCTCTGCCGACAGGGCTCTCTGGCTACACCTTC.

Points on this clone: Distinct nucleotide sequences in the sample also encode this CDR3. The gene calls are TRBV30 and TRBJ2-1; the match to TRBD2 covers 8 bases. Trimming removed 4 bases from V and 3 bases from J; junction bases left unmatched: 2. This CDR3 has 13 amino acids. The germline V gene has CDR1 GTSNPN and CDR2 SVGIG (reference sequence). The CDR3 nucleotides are TGTGCCTGGATCAGCGGGGGCTACAATGAGCAGTTCTTC. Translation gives CAWISGGYNEQFF.

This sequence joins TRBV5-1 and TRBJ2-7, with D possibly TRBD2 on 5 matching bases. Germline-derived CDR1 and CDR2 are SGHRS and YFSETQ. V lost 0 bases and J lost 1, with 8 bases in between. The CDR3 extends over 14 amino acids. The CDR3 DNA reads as TGCGCCAGCAGCTTGGGAGGGAATTCCTACGAGCAGTACTTC. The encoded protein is CASSLGGNSYEQYF.

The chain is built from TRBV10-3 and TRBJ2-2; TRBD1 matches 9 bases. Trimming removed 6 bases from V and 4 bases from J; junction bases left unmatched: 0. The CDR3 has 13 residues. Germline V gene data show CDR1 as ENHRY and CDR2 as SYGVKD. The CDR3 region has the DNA TGTGCCATCAGGACAGGGGGCACCGGGGAGCTGTTTTTT. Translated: CAIRTGGTGELFF.

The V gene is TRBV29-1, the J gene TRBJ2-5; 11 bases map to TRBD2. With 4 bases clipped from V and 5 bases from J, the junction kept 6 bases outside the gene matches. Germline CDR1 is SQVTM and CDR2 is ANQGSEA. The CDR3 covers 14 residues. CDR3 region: CSVGLAGLLETQYF. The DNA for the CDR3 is TGCAGCGTTGGACTAGCGGGACTGCTGGAGACCCAGTACTTC.

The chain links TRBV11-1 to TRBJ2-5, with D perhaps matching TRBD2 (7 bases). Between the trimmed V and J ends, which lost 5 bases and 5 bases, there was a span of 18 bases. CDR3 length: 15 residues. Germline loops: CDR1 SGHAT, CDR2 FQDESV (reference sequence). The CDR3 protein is CASSPNGGGEETQYF. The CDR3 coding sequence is TGTGCCAGCAGCCCAAATGGCGGGGGCGAGGAGACCCAGTACTTC.

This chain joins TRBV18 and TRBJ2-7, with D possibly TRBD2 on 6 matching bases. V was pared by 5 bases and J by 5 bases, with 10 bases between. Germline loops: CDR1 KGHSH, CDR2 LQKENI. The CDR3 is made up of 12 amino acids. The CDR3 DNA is TGTGCCAGCTCAAAGGGAGGCGACGAGCAGTACTTC. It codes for CASSKGGDEQYF.

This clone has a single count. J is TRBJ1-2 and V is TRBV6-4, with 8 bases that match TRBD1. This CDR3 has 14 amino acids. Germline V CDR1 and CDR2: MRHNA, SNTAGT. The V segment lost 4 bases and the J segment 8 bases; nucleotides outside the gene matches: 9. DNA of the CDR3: TGTGCCAGCAGTGCCGACAGGGGAGTAGGGGGCTACACCTTC. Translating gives CASSADRGVGGYTF.

The CDR3 bases are TGTGCCAGCAGCTTCCGGTCGGGAGGCGACACTGAAGCTTTCTTT. Translating gives CASSFRSGGDTEAFF. The chain couples TRBV7-2 to TRBJ1-1, with D hard to call. The CDR3 has 15 residues. Germline CDR1 and CDR2: SGHTA and FQGNSA. Trimming stripped 3 bases from V and 3 bases from J, with 14 bases between.